This TCR beta chain appears in the sequencing data of a study of T cell responses to AZD1222 COVID-19 vaccine. The CDR3 has 17 residues. The germline V gene encodes CDR1 LGHNA and CDR2 YNFKEQ. After removal of 0 bases from V and 2 bases from J, the junction contained 6 bases not matched to a gene. Libraries were prepared by immunoSEQ multiplex PCR; TCRdb keeps only in-frame clonotypes and omits some of them. The profile shows approximately 80,000 clones, 70% to 90% of them singletons. This chain uses TRBV4-2 with TRBJ2-2, with 7 bases identical to TRBD1. The specimen comprised peripheral blood, sampled 28 days after the second AZD1222 dose. The TCR comes from an adult who received the AZD1222 COVID-19 vaccine. The CDR3 region is CASSQEGQIPNTGELFF. DNA for the CDR3: TGTGCCAGCAGCCAAGAGGGACAGATCCCTAACACCGGGGAGCTGTTTTTT.